A single sample is the source of the 2 T cell receptor beta chains below, sequenced in a study of regulatory T cells in long-lasting Graves disease. Building the TCR beta libraries relied on iRepertoire HTBI primers, and CDR3 regions underwent Arm-PCR. TCRdb used MiXCR to reprocess the multiplex PCR reads, holding one entry per CDR3 protein. The sample records about 350,000 distinct CDR3 sequences, 15% to 20% being singletons. Indicated time point: newly diagnosed GD, antithyroid drugs for less than 3 months. After RNA was extracted from PBMCs, the TCR library was made from it. These data also formed part of another study, on T cells in Graves' hyperthyroidism and ophthalmopathy.

Material: peripheral blood mononuclear cells (PBMCs), obtained at new diagnosis, from a patient treated with antithyroid drugs. Receptors were obtained from a woman between 18 and 29 years old with Graves disease.

The V gene is TRBV28, the J gene TRBJ2-7; TRBD2 agrees at 7 bases. J gave up 3 bases and V 6 bases, and 5 bases lay outside the gene matches. CDR1 and CDR2 from the germline V gene are MDHEN and SYDVKM. The CDR3 sequence is 13 residues long. Written as DNA, the CDR3 is TGTGCCAGCAGGGCTGGGGGGGTCTACGAGCAGTACTTC. It is translated as CASRAGGVYEQYF.

This clonotype was seen many times. CDR3 amino acids: CASRSPRASGEETQYF. CDR3 bases: TGTGCCAGCAGGTCTCCCAGGGCTAGCGGGGAGGAGACCCAGTACTTC. The V gene is TRBV2, the J gene TRBJ2-5, with TRBD2 matching over 9 bases. This CDR3 comprises 16 residues. Unmatched junction bases numbered 13, after V lost 6 bases and J lost 5 bases. Germline assignment: CDR1 SNHLY and CDR2 FYNNEI.